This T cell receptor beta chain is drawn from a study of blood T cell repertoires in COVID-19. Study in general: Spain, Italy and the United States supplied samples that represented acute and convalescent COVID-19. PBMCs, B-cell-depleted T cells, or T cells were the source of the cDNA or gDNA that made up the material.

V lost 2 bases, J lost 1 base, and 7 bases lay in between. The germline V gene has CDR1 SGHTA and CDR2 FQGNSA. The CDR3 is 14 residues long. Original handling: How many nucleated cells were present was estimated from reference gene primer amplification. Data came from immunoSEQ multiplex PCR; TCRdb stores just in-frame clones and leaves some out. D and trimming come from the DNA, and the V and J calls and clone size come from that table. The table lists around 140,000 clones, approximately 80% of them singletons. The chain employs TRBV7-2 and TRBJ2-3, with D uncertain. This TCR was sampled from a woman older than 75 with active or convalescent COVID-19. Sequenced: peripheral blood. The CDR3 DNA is TGTGCCAGCAGCTTATCACCGGGCACAGATACGCAGTATTTT. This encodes CASSLSPGTDTQYF.